Given below is one TCR beta chain in context. No DNA is shown, since the ends of the CDR3 on it are uncertain; the CDR3 is the one TCRdb lists. These data come from a study of cytomegalovirus exposure and HLA in healthy donors. Primers for the PCR totalled 60 Vbeta and 13 Jbeta. Produced via immunoSEQ multiplex PCR; TCRdb's table is partial and in-frame only. The table shows some 180,000 clones, with 73% occurring only once. Germline values: CDR1 SGDLS, CDR2 YYNGEE. The CDR3 region is 13 residues in length, termini included. Sequences were obtained from PBMCs. This chain links TRBV9 with TRBJ1-2; TRBD1, the table's D call, lacks a check against the DNA. The origin of this receptor is a woman aged 18-30 years in good health and CMV-seropositive. The CDR3 protein is CASSVGSGTGYAF.